These T cell receptor beta chains were read from a single sample in a study of long-term antiretroviral therapy in people with HIV. Libraries were prepared by immunoSEQ multiplex PCR; TCRdb keeps only in-frame clonotypes and omits some of them. The table includes over 25,000 clones, around 96% detected once. The material was unsorted PBMCs, obtained 6.5 to 6.6 years after starting antiretroviral therapy. Receptors originate from a man between 25 and 39 years old with HIV. Each CDR3 is given with its conserved first and last residue.

v_gene | CDR3aa
TRBV6-5 | CASSYSASGTYEQYF
TRBV19 | CASKVPGAPQRTQHF
TRBV30 | CAWSLPEGLYNEQFF
TRBV19 | CASSILQGPNEKLFF
TRBV25-1 | CASSEKAGDLDTQYF
TRBV9 | CASSVRPWETQYF
TRBV4-3 | CASSQDLPAGAYEQYF
TRBV7-9 | CASRTMDTPYEQYF
TRBV11-2 | CASSADGQVAFF
TRBV19 | CASSITGAGNTEAFF
TRBV5-5 | CASSLVAPPGGTGNTIYF
TRBV2 | CASSEAPTGMNTEAFF
TRBV18 | CASSPTADRSNYGYTF
TRBV7-8 | CASSPDRIDGYTF
TRBV6-5 | CASSYSGSNEQFF
TRBV6-5 | CASRRQLASLDEQYF
TRBV6-5 | CASSYSGGNTEAFF
TRBV6-1 | CASSIARNTEAFF
TRBV20-1 | CSATLYNEQFF
TRBV6-1 | CASSEDHAYEQYF
TRBV5-6 | CASSLGGGYEQYF
TRBV4-2 | CASSQVAADGYTF
TRBV6-1 | CASSEGGSDTQYF
TRBV13 | CASSLGPREKLFF
TRBV5-1 | CASSFNGKYF
TRBV11-2 | CASSLATEAFF
TRBV5-1 | CASSLVTDFEQFF
TRBV7-3 | CASSVGGEAGVNYGYTF
TRBV7-3 | CARDWDIYRHEQYF
TRBV11-3 | CASSLSPGGTNEQFF
TRBV6-5 | CASSSEYTEAFF
TRBV4-1 | CASSQDSGLAGGLITDTQYF
TRBV29-1 | CSVEEGGYTF
TRBV6-1 | CASSGETGVTYNEQFF
TRBV7-2 | CASSPGLAGGFSYEQYF
TRBV6-6 | CASSVIRGPNEKLFF